The clone carrying this TCR beta chain was counted a few times. The antigen is undetermined. The germline gives CDR1 MDHEN, CDR2 SYDVKM. The V segment lost 5 bases and the J segment 4 bases; nucleotides outside the gene matches: 5. The CDR3 length is 14 residues. The record originates from a study of T-cell memory formation after mild COVID-19. Study outcomes and limitations: Memory from before infection featured some responding clones, which suggests cross-reactive memory joined.

TCRdb re-derived calls from the 5' RACE reads in MiXCR, one entry per CDR3 protein. The sample has around 90,000 distinct CDR3 sequences, more than 13% seen once. Source material: PBMCs or a T cell subset sorted from them (not recorded which). The chain employs TRBV28 and TRBJ1-2; 9 bases agree with TRBD1. The receptor's source is a man aged 18 to 29 who had mild COVID-19 (a few samples of this study predate the infection). Cell type and time point are not known. The CDR3 bases are TGTGCCAGCAGTGGACAGGGGAGGACCTATGGCTACACCTTC. This codes for CASSGQGRTYGYTF.